A single T cell receptor (beta chain) is shown here with its context. It lacks a known antigen. Qualities for individual bases were not recorded, and no much larger clone is one base off. Genomic DNA was the input for TRB sequencing, which was run either with the immunoSEQ assay at survey resolution or with the hsTCRB kit. The paper's processing steps were these. Initial read processing used immunoSEQ software, and repertoire analyses used the LymphoSeq R package. For each TRB dataset, clonality was calculated as 1 minus normalized Shannon entropy, and the Gini coefficient was computed as well. Phenotypes of unsorted samples were inferred by mapping TRB sequences from sorted subsets of the recipient or donor onto the same recipient's unsorted samples. As stored in TCRdb, this immuneACCESS dataset retains in-frame rearrangements with V and J assigned. A fraction of the clones does not appear; measured against another copy, unresolved V genes explain less than half of the discrepancy, and the remainder lacks a known reason. V and J calls and clone size are copied from that table; D and trimming were computed from the DNA. This sample is represented by about 50,000 clones; approximately 94% of them were singletons. Approximately 2.9% of the sample lies in the top ten.

Ends trimmed: V by 4 bases, J by 5 bases; bases unmatched to a gene: 7. Via the germline V gene, CDR1 is SGDLS and CDR2 YYNGEE. Including cysteine and phenylalanine, the CDR3 has 14 amino acids. CDR3 DNA only is kept here, 42 bases in frame from base 1. This sample stems from a study of T cells after posttransplantation cyclophosphamide (TCRdb year 2016). About the study as a whole: Using TRB sequencing, the study followed how the T cell repertoire rebuilt after myeloablative bone marrow transplantation with posttransplantation cyclophosphamide given as GVHD prophylaxis. Samples from a few dozen PTCy-treated patients, along with samples from roughly 15 of their related bone marrow donors, underwent antigen receptor sequencing. Blood from all 34 PTCy patients who had 1-year posttransplant specimens underwent TRB sequencing. TRB sequencing was also done on up to 3 additional blood samples from 2 to 5.2 years after transplant in 3 patients, and on pretransplant blood from a handful of patients. Because TRA and TRB clonality correlated tightly in roughly nine samples, the subsequent TCR analyses were limited to TRB only. Public TRB sequences were compared against a database of over 3,500 sequences linked to responses to pathogens, tumor antigens, self-antigens and alloantigens. What the work shows at the level of the full study, not this receptor alone: Across 45 patients, recipient CMV seropositivity and CMV reactivation were highly associated with TRB clonality; PTCy diversity was similar to CNI/methotrexate controls. The TRB repertoires of T cells infiltrating skin or the GI tract showed only limited overlap with the TRB repertoires found in blood. At 1-2 months, donor-recipient similarity was low but rose over the first year, and the later blood repertoires were often dominated by donor CD8+ memory clones.

On the day of marrow donation, related bone marrow donors gave peripheral blood samples. Peripheral blood and bone marrow mononuclear cells were isolated by Ficoll-Hypaque density centrifugation and were cryopreserved. The specimen sequenced was PBMCs. Rearrangement joined TRBV9 to TRBJ1-1, and TRBD1 aligns with 8 junction nucleotides. This TCR derives from a woman aged 25 to 39 in good health and a related stem cell transplant donor. The sequenced DNA is TGTGCCAGCAGCACCACAGGGGGGGATACTGAAGCTTTCTTT. It translates as CASSTTGGDTEAFF. The variable domain in full, with residues beyond the CDR3 obtained from the reference TRBV9 and TRBJ1-1 genes, is DSGVTQTPKHLITATGQRVTLRCSPRSGDLSVYWYQQSLDQGLQFLIQYYNGEERAKGNILERFSAQQFPDLHSELNLSSLELGDSALYFCASSTTGGDTEAFFGQGTRLTVV.